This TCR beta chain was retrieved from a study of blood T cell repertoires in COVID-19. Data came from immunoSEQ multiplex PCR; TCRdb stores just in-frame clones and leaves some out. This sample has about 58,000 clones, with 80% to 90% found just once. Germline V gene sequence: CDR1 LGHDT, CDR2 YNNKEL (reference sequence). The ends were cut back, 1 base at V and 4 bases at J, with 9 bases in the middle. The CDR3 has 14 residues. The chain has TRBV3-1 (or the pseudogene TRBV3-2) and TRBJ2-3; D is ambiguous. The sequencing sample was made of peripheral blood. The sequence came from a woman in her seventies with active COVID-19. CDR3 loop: CASSQAGLADTQYF. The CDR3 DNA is TGTGCCAGCAGCCAAGCCGGTCTAGCAGATACGCAGTATTTT.